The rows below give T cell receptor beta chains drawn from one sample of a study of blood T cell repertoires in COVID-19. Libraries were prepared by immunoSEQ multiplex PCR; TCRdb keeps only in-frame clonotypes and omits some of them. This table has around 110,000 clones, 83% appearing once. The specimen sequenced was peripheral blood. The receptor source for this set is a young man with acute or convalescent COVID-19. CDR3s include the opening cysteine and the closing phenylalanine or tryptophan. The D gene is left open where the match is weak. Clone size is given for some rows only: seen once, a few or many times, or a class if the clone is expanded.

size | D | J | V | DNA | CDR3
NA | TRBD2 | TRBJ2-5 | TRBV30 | TGTGCCTGGAGTGTACTAGCGGGGAGGGGAGAGACCCAGTACTTC | CAWSVLAGRGETQYF
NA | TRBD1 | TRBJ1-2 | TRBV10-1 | TGCGCCAGCAGTGAGTCTACAGGGGCGATCTACACCTTC | CASSESTGAIYTF
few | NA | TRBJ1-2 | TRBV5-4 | TGTGCCAGCTCCTCGGACAGAGATATCTATGGCTACACCTTC | CASSSDRDIYGYTF
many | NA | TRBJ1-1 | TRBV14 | TGTGCCAGCAGCCACTGGGCCACGGGGGACACTGAAGCTTTCTTT | CASSHWATGDTEAFF
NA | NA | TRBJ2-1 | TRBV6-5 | TGTGCCAGCAGGAGGGTGTCCTACAATGAGCAGTTCTTC | CASRRVSYNEQFF
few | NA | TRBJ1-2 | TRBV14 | TGTGCCAGCTCGGACAGTGGCAGCTATGGCTACACCTTC | CASSDSGSYGYTF
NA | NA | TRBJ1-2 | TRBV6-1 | TGTGCCAGCAGTGAGGACAGACCGTATGGCTACACCTTC | CASSEDRPYGYTF
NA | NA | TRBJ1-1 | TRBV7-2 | TGTGCCAGCAGCTTAGTTGAGAGGACTGAAGCTTTCTTT | CASSLVERTEAFF
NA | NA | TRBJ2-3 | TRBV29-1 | TGCAGCGTCGCACGCGGGACAGATACGCAGTATTTT | CSVARGTDTQYF
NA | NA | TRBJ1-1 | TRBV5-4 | TGTGCCAGCAGCTTGCAGGGGCGGTCCTTCTCTGAAGCTTTCTTT | CASSLQGRSFSEAFF
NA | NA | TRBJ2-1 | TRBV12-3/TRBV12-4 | TGTGCCAGCAGTTTGGGACTCAATGAGCAGTTCTTC | CASSLGLNEQFF
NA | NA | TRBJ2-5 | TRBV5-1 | TGCGCCAGCACCCTTGGGGCGGGACGGGGAGAGACCCAGTACTTC | CASTLGAGRGETQYF
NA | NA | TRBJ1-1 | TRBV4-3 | TGCGCCAGCAGCCAAGATTCGGAGGACGGCACTGAAGCTTTCTTT | CASSQDSEDGTEAFF
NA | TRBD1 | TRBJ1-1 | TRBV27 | TGTGCCAGCAGTTTGGGGACAGGGGTAAACACTGAAGCTTTCTTT | CASSLGTGVNTEAFF
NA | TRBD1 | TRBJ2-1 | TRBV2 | TGTGCCAGCAGTGGTGACAGGGGCTATGAGCAGTTCTTC | CASSGDRGYEQFF
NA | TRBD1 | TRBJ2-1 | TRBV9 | TGTGCCAGCACCGCAACAGGGGACGCCTACAATGAGCAGTTCTTC | CASTATGDAYNEQFF
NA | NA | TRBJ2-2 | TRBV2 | TGTGCCAGCAGTGTACAGGGAGGGGCCGGGGAGCTGTTTTTT | CASSVQGGAGELFF
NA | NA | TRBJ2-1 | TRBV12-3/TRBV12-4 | TGTGCCAGCAGGGGAGGGGGGCGCGGTGAGCAGTTCTTC | CASRGGGRGEQFF
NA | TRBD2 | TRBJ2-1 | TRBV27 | TGTGCCAGCAGTTTACGGGGTAGCGGGAGGGCCAGGGTAGGAGAGCAGTTCTTC | CASSLRGSGRARVGEQFF
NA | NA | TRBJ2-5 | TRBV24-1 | TGTGCCACCAGTGATTTCGGCGACAACCAGTACTTC | CATSDFGDNQYF
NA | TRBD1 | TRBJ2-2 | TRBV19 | TGTGCCAGTAGTACGCGGGACAGGGAGACCGGGGAGCTGTTTTTT | CASSTRDRETGELFF
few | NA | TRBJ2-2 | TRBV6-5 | TGTGCCACTAGGGAGATAATGAACACCGGGGAGCTGTTTTTT | CATREIMNTGELFF
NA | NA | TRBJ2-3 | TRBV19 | TGTGCCAGTCAGGTACACGCAGATACGCAGTATTTT | CASQVHADTQYF
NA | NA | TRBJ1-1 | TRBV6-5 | TGTGCCAGCAGCCAAAGGCGGGAAGCTTTCTTT | CASSQRREAFF
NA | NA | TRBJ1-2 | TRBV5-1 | TGCGCCAGCGCCACAGGGCAGGGCTTAGACTATGGCTACACCTTC | CASATGQGLDYGYTF
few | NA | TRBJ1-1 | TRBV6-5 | TGTGCCAGCGGGTTACGGGAGGACGCTTCAGCTTTCTTT | CASGLREDASAFF
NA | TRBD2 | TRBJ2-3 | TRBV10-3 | TGTGCCATCACCCCCGGGACTAGCGGGAGGGCCGATGTGGCAGATACGCAGTATTTT | CAITPGTSGRADVADTQYF
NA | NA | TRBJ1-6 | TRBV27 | TGTGCCAGCAGTATGGACAGTCCTTATAATTCACCCCTCCACTTT | CASSMDSPYNSPLHF
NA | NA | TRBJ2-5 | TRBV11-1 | TGTGCCAGCAGCTTACACTCGTACCAAGAGACCCAGTACTTC | CASSLHSYQETQYF
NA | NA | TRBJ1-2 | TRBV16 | TGTGCCAGCAGCCAACGACCCGGGGGGATCTATGGCTACACCTTC | CASSQRPGGIYGYTF
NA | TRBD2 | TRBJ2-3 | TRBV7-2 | TGTGCCAGCAGCTATACCCAGCGGGACACAGATACGCAGTATTTT | CASSYTQRDTDTQYF
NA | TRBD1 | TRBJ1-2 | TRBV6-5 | TGTGCCAGCAAAAGAACCGGGACAGGCTATGGCTACACCTTC | CASKRTGTGYGYTF
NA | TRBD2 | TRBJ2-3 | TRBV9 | TGTGCCAGCAGCGTAGCGGCGGGAGTCACAGATACGCAGTATTTT | CASSVAAGVTDTQYF
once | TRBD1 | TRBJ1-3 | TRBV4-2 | TGTGCCAGCGGGGACAGGGGAAACACCATATATTTT | CASGDRGNTIYF
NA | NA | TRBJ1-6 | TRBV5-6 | TGTGCCAGCGGTATGATGACCGGGAATTCACCCCTCCACTTT | CASGMMTGNSPLHF
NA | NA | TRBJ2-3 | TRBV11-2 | TGTGCCAGCAGCTTAGTTCCTCGCGGGACCAGCACAGATACGCAGTATTTT | CASSLVPRGTSTDTQYF
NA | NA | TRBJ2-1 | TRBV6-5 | TGTGCCAGCAGTAGCGGCCCGAGCTCCTACAATGAGCAGTTCTTC | CASSSGPSSYNEQFF
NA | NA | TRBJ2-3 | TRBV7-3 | TGTGCCAGCAGCTTAGGGACTGGATACTATACGCAGTATTTT | CASSLGTGYYTQYF
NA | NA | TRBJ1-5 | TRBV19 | TGTGCCAGTAGTATCGAGGTTCAGCCCCAGCATTTT | CASSIEVQPQHF
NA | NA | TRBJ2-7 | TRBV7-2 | TGTGCCAGCAGCTCCCTCCAGGGCTCCGAGCAGTACTTC | CASSSLQGSEQYF
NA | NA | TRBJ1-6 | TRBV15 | TGTGCCACCAGCCCCGTCCGGCGGGCTAATTCACCCCTCCACTTT | CATSPVRRANSPLHF
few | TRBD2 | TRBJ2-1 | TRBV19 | TGTGCCAGTAGTCCCGGGACTAGCGTCTACAATGAGCAGTTCTTC | CASSPGTSVYNEQFF
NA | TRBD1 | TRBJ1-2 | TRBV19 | TGTGCCAGTAACAGACCGTCAAACCCCCGGGACAGGGGGCTCTCCAACTATGGCTACACCTTC | CASNRPSNPRDRGLSNYGYTF
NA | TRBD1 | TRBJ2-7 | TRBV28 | TGTGCCAGCAGTTTAATCTCGGACAGGGCGTACGAGCAGTACTTC | CASSLISDRAYEQYF
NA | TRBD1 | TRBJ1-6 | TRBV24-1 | TGTGCCACCAGTGAGGGGACAGGGAGCGAAAATTCACCCCTCCACTTT | CATSEGTGSENSPLHF
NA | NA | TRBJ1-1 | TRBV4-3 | TGCGCCAGCAGCCAAACACAGAACACTGAAGCTTTCTTT | CASSQTQNTEAFF
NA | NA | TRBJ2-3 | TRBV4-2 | TGTGCCAGCAGCCAAGATGCCTCGGGCGGGTCAGTTACGCAGTATTTT | CASSQDASGGSVTQYF
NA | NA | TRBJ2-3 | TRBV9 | TGTGCCAGCAGCGTAGGAACAGGAGATACGCAGTATTTT | CASSVGTGDTQYF
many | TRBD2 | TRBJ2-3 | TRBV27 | TGTGCCAGCAAGTGGACTAGCGCGACAGATACGCAGTATTTT | CASKWTSATDTQYF
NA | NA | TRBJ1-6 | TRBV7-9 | TGTGCCAGCAGCTCTGACCTACAGAACTATAATTCACCCCTCCACTTT | CASSSDLQNYNSPLHF
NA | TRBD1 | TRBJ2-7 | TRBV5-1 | TGCGCCAGCAGCACACAGGGGGCGCGTGTCGAGCAGTACTTC | CASSTQGARVEQYF
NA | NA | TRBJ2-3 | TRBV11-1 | TGTGCCAGCAGCCCTCACGTGAGGCCTGGAGATACGCAGTATTTT | CASSPHVRPGDTQYF
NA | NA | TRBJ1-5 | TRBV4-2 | TGTGCCAGCAGCCTCACCGACACGAGCAATCAGCCCCAGCATTTT | CASSLTDTSNQPQHF
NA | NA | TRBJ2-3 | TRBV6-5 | TGTGCCAGCAGTTACTCCAGGGATGGGGATACGCAGTATTTT | CASSYSRDGDTQYF
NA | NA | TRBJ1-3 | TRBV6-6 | TGTGCCAGCTCTAATACAGGGTGGATAGACACCATATATTTT | CASSNTGWIDTIYF
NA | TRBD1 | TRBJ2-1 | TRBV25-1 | TGTGCCAGCAGTGAATCGGACAGGTACCGAAATGAGCAGTTCTTC | CASSESDRYRNEQFF
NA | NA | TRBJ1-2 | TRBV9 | TGTGCCAGCAGCGTAGGAAGAGGCGGCCAAACCTTC | CASSVGRGGQTF